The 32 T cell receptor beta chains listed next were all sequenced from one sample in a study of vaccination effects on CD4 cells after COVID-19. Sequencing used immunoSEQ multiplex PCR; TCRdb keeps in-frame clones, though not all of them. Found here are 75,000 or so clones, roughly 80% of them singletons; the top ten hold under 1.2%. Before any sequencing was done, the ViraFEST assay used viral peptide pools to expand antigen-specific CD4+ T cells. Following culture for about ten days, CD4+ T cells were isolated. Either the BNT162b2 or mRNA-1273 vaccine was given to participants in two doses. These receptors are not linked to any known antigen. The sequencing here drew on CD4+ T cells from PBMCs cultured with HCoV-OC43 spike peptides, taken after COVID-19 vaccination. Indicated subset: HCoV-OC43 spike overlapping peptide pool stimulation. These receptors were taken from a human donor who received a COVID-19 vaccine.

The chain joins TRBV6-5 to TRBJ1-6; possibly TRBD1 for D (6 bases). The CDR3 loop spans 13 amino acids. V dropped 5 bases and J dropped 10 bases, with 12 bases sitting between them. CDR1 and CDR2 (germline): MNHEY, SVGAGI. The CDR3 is CASSRNRESPLHF. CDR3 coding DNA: TGTGCCAGCAGTCGAAACAGGGAATCACCCCTCCACTTT.

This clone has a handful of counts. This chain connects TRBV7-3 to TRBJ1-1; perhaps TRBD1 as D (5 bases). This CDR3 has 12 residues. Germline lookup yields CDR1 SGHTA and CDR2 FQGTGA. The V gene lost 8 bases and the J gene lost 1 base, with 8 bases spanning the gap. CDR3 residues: CASSQGNTEAFF. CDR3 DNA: TGTGCCAGCTCTCAGGGGAACACTGAAGCTTTCTTT.

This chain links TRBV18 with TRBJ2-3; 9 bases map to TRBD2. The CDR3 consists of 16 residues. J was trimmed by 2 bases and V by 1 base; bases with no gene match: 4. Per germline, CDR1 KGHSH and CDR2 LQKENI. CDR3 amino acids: CASSPQQRGDTDTQYF. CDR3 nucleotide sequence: TGTGCCAGCTCACCACAACAGCGGGGGGACACAGATACGCAGTATTTT. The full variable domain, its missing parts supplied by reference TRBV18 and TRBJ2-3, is NAGVMQNPRHLVRRRGQEARLRCSPMKGHSHVYWYRQLPEEGLKFMVYLQKENIIDESGMPKERFSAEFPKEGPSILRIQQVVRGDSAAYFCASSPQQRGDTDTQYFGPGTRLTVL.

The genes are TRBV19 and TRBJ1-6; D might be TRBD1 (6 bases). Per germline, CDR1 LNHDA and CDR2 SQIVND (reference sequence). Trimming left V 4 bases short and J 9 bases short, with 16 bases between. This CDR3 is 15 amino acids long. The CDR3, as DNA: TGTGCCAGTAGTAAACAGGGACGATCGCGTTCACCCCTCCACTTT. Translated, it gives CASSKQGRSRSPLHF.

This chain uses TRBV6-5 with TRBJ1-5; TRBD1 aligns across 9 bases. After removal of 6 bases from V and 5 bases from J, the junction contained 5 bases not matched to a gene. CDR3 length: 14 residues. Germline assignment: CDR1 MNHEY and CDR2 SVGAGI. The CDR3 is CASSHRGRDQPQHF. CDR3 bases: TGTGCCAGCAGCCACAGGGGGCGTGATCAGCCCCAGCATTTT.

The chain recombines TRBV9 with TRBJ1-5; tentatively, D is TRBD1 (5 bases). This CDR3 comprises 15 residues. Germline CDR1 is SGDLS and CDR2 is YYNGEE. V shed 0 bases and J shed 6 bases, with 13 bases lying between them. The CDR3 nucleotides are TGTGCCAGCAGCGTAGGTGGGGCGCAGATTCAGCCCCAGCATTTT. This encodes CASSVGGAQIQPQHF.

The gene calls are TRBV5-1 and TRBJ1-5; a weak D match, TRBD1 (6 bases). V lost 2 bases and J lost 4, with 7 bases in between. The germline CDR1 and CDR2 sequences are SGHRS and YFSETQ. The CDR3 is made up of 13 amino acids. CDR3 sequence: CASSFQGNQPQHF. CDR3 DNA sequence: TGCGCCAGCAGCTTTCAGGGGAATCAGCCCCAGCATTTT.

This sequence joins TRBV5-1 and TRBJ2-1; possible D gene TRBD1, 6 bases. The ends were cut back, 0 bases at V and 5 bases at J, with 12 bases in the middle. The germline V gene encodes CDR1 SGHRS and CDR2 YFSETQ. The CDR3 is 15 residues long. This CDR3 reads CASSLDRALDNEQFF. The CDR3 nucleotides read TGCGCCAGCAGCTTGGACAGGGCGTTAGACAATGAGCAGTTCTTC.

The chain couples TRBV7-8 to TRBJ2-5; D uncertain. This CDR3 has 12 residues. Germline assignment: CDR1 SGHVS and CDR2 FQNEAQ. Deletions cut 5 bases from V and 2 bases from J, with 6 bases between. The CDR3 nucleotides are TGTGCCAGCAGCCCCGGACAAGAGACCCAGTACTTC. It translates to CASSPGQETQYF.

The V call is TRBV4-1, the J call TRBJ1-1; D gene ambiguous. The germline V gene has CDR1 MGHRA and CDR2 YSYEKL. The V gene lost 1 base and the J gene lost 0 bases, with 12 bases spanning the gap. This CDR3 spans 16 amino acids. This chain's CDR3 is CASSQGAFLMNTEAFF. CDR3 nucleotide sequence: TGCGCCAGCAGCCAAGGGGCTTTTCTAATGAACACTGAAGCTTTCTTT.

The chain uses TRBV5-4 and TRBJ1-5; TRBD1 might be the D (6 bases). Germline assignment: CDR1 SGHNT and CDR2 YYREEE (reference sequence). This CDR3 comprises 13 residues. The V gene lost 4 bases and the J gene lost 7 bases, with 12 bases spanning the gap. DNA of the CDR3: TGTGCCAGCAGCGTGAAGGGACAACAGCCCCAGCATTTT. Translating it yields CASSVKGQQPQHF. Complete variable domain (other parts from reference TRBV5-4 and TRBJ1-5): ETGVTQSPTHLIKTRGQQVTLRCSSQSGHNTVSWYQQALGQGPQFIFQYYREEENGRGNFPPRFSGLQFPNYSSELNVNALELDDSALYLCASSVKGQQPQHFGDGTRLSIL.

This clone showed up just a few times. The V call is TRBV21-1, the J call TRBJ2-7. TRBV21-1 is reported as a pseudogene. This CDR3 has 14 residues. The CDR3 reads CASSKEVSPREQYV. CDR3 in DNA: TGTGCCAGCAGCAAAGAAGTCAGCCCCCGGGAGCAGTACGTC.

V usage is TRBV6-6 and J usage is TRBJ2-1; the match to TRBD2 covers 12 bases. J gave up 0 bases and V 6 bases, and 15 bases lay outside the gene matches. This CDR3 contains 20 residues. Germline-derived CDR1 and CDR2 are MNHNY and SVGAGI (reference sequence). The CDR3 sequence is CASSPGGIPSGGASYNEQFF. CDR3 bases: TGTGCCAGCAGCCCCGGGGGGATCCCTAGCGGGGGGGCCTCCTACAATGAGCAGTTCTTC.

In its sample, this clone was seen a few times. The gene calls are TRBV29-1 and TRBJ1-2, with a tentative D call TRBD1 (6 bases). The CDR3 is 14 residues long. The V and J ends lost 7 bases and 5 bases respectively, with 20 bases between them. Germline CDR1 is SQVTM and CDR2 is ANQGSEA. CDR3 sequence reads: CSAKISGATYGYTF. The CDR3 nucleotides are TGCAGCGCCAAGATCTCGGGGGCTACATATGGCTACACCTTC.

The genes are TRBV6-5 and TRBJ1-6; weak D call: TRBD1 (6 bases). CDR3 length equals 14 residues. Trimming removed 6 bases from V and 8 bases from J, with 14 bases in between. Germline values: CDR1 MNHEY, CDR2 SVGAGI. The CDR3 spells CASSRGGADSPLHF. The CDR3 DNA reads TGTGCCAGCAGCCGAGGGGGGGCAGATTCACCCCTCCACTTT.

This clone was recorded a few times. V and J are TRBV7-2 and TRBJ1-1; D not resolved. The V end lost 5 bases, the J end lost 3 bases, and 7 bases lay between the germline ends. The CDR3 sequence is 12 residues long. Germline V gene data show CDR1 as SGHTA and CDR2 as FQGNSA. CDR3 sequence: CASSRYYTEAFF. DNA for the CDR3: TGTGCCAGCAGCCGATATTACACTGAAGCTTTCTTT.

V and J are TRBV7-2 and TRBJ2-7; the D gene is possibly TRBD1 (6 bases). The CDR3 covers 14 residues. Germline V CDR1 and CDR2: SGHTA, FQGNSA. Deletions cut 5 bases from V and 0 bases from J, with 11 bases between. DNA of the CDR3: TGTGCCAGCAGCCTACTGGGGGCCTCCTACGAGCAGTACGTC. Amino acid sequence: CASSLLGASYEQYV.

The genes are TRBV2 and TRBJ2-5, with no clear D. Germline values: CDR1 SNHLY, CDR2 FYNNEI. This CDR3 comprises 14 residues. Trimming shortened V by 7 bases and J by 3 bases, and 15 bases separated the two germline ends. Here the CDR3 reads CASKQRQMEETQYF. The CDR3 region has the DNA TGTGCCAGCAAGCAACGGCAGATGGAAGAGACCCAGTACTTC.

This chain's CDR3 is CASSQDRNEQYV. The CDR3 nucleotides read TGTGCCAGCAGCCAGGACAGGAACGAGCAGTACGTC. The chain carries TRBV2 and TRBJ2-7, with TRBD1 matching over 7 bases. After removal of 6 bases from V and 5 bases from J, the junction contained 4 bases not matched to a gene. The CDR3 consists of 12 residues. Germline loops: CDR1 SNHLY, CDR2 FYNNEI.

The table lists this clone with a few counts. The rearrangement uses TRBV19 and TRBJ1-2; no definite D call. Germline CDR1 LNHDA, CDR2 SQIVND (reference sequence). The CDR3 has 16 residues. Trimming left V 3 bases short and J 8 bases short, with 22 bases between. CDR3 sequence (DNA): TGTGCCAGTAGTATTTTATCGGACGTCTCCCTGCGGGGCTACACCTTC. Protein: CASSILSDVSLRGYTF.

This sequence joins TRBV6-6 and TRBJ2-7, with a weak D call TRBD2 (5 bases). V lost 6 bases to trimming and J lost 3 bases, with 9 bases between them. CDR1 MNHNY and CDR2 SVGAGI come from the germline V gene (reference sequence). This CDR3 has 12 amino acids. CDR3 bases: TGTGCCAGCAGCCCCGGGGACTACGAGCAGTACGTC. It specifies CASSPGDYEQYV.

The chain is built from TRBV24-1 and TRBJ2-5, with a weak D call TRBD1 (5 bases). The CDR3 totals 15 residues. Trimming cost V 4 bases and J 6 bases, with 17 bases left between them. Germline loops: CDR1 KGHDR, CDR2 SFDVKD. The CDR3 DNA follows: TGTGCCACCAGTGAGACAGCTAGTCTTGGAAAGACCCAGTACTTC. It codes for CATSETASLGKTQYF.

The CDR3 reads CASRVVTGTATF. Written as DNA, the CDR3 is TGTGCCAGCCGGGTTGTCACAGGGACAGCCACCTTC. The rearrangement uses TRBV6-5 and TRBJ1-2; 7 nucleotides agree with TRBD1. This CDR3 contains 12 residues. Germline lookup yields CDR1 MNHEY and CDR2 SVGAGI. J gave up 13 bases and V 8 bases, and 13 bases lay outside the gene matches.

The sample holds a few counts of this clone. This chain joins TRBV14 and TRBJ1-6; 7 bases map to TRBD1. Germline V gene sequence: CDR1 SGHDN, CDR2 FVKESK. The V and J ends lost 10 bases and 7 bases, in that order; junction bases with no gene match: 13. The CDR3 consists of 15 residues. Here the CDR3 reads CATAMSQGRNSPLHF. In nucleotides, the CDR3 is TGTGCCACCGCGATGTCACAGGGGCGGAATTCACCCCTCCACTTT.

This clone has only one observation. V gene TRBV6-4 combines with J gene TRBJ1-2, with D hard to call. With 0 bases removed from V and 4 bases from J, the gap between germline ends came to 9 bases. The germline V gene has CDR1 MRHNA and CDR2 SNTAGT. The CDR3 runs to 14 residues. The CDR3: CASSDSSSVYGYTF. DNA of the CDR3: TGTGCCAGCAGTGACTCGTCAAGCGTCTATGGCTACACCTTC.

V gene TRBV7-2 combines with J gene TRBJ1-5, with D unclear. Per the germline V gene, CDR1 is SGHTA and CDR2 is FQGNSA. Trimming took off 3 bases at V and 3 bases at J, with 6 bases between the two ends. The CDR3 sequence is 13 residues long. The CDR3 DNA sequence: TGTGCCAGCAGCTTTCTCCCCAATCAGCCCCAGCATTTT. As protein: CASSFLPNQPQHF.

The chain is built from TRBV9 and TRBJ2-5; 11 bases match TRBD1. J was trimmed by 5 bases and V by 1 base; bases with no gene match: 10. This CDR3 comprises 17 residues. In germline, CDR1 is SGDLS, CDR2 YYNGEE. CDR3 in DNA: TGTGCCAGCAGCGTATCGTCCGGGACAGGGGGTACCGAGACCCAGTACTTC. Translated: CASSVSSGTGGTETQYF.

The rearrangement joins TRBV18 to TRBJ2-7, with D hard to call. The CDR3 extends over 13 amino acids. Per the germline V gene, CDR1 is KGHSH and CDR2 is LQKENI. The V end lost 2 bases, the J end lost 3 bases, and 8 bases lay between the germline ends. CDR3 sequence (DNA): TGTGCCAGCTCACCATCTGGCAACTACGAGCAGTACGTC. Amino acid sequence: CASSPSGNYEQYV.

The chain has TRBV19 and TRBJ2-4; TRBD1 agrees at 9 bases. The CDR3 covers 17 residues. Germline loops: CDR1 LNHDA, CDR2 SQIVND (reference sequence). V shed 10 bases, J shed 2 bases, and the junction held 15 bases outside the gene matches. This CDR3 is CATKDRGVGGTKNIQYF. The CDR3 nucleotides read TGTGCCACCAAGGACAGGGGTGTAGGTGGAACCAAAAACATTCAGTACTTC.

As DNA, the CDR3 is TGTGCCAGCAGCTCCCGGACAGGGGGTTGGGCTTTCTTT. Residues: CASSSRTGGWAFF. This chain uses TRBV9 with TRBJ1-1; 10 bases fit TRBD1. V was pared by 4 bases and J by 11 bases, with 8 bases of the junction left unmatched. The CDR3 loop spans 13 amino acids. Germline lookup yields CDR1 SGDLS and CDR2 YYNGEE.

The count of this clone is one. The CDR3 DNA reads TGTGCCTGGAGTGTAAGCAGGGTGAACTCACCCCTCCACTTT. It specifies CAWSVSRVNSPLHF. The chain joins TRBV30 to TRBJ1-6; perhaps TRBD1 as D (5 bases). The CDR3 is made up of 14 amino acids. The germline V gene encodes CDR1 GTSNPN and CDR2 SVGIG (reference sequence). V lost 0 bases, J lost 10 bases, and 13 bases lay in between. Filled out from reference TRBV30 and TRBJ1-6, the complete variable domain reads SQTIHQWPATLVQPVGSPLSLECTVEGTSNPNLYWYRQAAGRGLQLLFYSVGIGQISSEVPQNLSASRPQDRQFILSSKKLLLSDSGFYLCAWSVSRVNSPLHFGNGTRLTVT.

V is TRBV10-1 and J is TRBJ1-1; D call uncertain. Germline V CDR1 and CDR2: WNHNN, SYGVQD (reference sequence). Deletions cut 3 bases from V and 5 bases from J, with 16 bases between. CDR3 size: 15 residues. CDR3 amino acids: CASSENSGGMTEAFF. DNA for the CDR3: TGCGCCAGCAGTGAAAATTCGGGAGGAATGACTGAAGCTTTCTTT.